This TCR beta chain appears in the sequencing data of a study of blood T cell repertoires in COVID-19. Looking at the study overall: COVID-19 samples collected from the United States, Italy and Spain covered acute and convalescent phases. PBMCs, B-cell-depleted T cells, or T cells provided the cDNA or gDNA that made up the material.

In assigning cohorts, the study relied on participant-reported clinical history. A note on this clone: The same CDR3 also results from other DNA sequences found in this sample.

Germline V CDR1 and CDR2: SGHTA, FQGNSA. The V and J ends lost 3 bases and 4 bases, in that order; junction bases with no gene match: 1. The CDR3 totals 13 residues. Using immunoSEQ multiplex PCR, the repertoire was profiled, and TCRdb retains in-frame clones only, with some absent. The table has a few hundred thousand clones, more than 75% seen once. The J gene is TRBJ2-7, the V gene TRBV7-2; 9 bases are shared with TRBD1. This receptor was taken from a woman in her sixties or seventies in a cohort exposed to, infected with or recovered from COVID-19 (not recorded which). The source material was PBMCs or T cells enriched from blood (not recorded which). CDR3 sequence reads: CASSLDRGYEQYF. The CDR3, as DNA: TGTGCCAGCAGCTTGGACAGGGGATACGAGCAGTACTTC.